Listed here are 9 T cell receptor beta chains from one sample, sequenced in a study of identical twins. TCRdb re-called the 5' RACE reads with MiXCR, one entry per CDR3 protein. The data contain 600,000 to 700,000 distinct CDR3 sequences, about 20% of them singletons. Separately, the same data were catalogued under a study of T cells expressing NK-cell markers.

Sequenced sample: PBMCs. These receptors were obtained from a woman aged 18-35 years in good health.

This chain links TRBV10-3 with TRBJ2-7; 8 bases map to TRBD1. The CDR3 loop spans 13 amino acids. The V gene's germline CDR1 is ENHRY and CDR2 SYGVKD. The V gene end was trimmed by 9 bases and the J gene end by 5 bases; junction bases not matched to a gene: 9. This chain's CDR3 is CAIHDRGIHEQYF. The CDR3 nucleotides read TGTGCCATACACGACAGGGGTATCCACGAGCAGTACTTC.

This clonotype occurred a few times. The chain combines TRBV5-1 with TRBJ2-7; D gene ambiguous. Germline V lookup: CDR1 SGHRS, CDR2 YFSETQ. Trimming removed 2 bases from V and 6 bases from J, with 12 bases in between. CDR3 size: 13 residues. The CDR3 sequence: CASSFGPGSEQYF. The CDR3 DNA reads as TGCGCCAGCAGCTTCGGCCCAGGCAGCGAGCAGTACTTC. Based on the CDR3 plus reference TRBV5-1 and TRBJ2-7, the full variable domain is KAGVTQTPRYLIKTRGQQVTLSCSPISGHRSVSWYQQTPGQGLQFLFEYFSETQRNKGNFPGRFSGRQFSNSRSEMNVSTLELGDSALYLCASSFGPGSEQYFGPGTRLTVT.

The V call is TRBV6-1, the J call TRBJ2-2; 9 positions match TRBD1. Trimming removed 6 bases from V and 6 bases from J; junction bases left unmatched: 5. CDR1 and CDR2 (germline): MNHNS, SASEGT. This CDR3 has 14 residues. CDR3 loop: CASRLQGAAGELFF. The CDR3 nucleotides are TGTGCCAGCAGACTACAGGGGGCAGCCGGGGAGCTGTTTTTT.

The genes are TRBV20-1 and TRBJ1-6; D call uncertain. The ends were cut back, 6 bases at V and 7 bases at J, with 16 bases in the middle. From germline, CDR1 is DFQATT and CDR2 SNEGSKA (reference sequence). The CDR3 totals 14 residues. CDR3 bases: TGCAGTGCCAATCCTCTGGTCTCGAATTCACCCCTCCACTTT. This codes for CSANPLVSNSPLHF.

Ten or more counts support this clonotype. The rearrangement links TRBV12-3 or TRBV12-4 to TRBJ2-7, with 7 bases lining up with TRBD1. Germline trimming cut 5 bases from V and 4 bases from J; bases unmatched to any gene: 5. The CDR3 contains 13 residues. The CDR3 nucleotides are TGTGCCAGCAGTCGGACAGGAAAATACGAGCAGTACTTC. This translates into CASSRTGKYEQYF.

The chain uses TRBV20-1 and TRBJ2-5, with 14 nucleotides matching TRBD2. CDR1 DFQATT and CDR2 SNEGSKA come from the germline V gene (reference sequence). This CDR3 contains 15 residues. V was pared by 5 bases and J by 5 bases, with 7 bases of the junction left unmatched. CDR3 protein: CSAGGLAGARETQYF. CDR3 in DNA: TGCAGTGCTGGGGGACTAGCGGGAGCCCGGGAGACCCAGTACTTC.

This clonotype was recorded many times. V gene TRBV20-1 combines with J gene TRBJ2-3; D not resolved. The CDR3 is made up of 14 amino acids. V was shortened by 0 bases and J by 0 bases, with 7 bases between the two germline ends. Germline lookup yields CDR1 DFQATT and CDR2 SNEGSKA (reference sequence). The CDR3 sequence is CSARDQASTDTQYF. The DNA for the CDR3 is TGCAGTGCTAGAGATCAGGCTAGCACAGATACGCAGTATTTT.

This clonotype was counted only a few times. The genes are TRBV25-1 and TRBJ2-1; TRBD2 aligns across 7 bases. Losses at the gene ends were 2 bases for V and 7 bases for J; bases not matched to a gene: 5. Per germline, CDR1 MGHDK and CDR2 SYGVNS. The CDR3 runs to 14 residues. The CDR3 region is CASSERGGLNEQFF. The CDR3 bases are TGTGCCAGCAGTGAAAGGGGAGGGTTGAATGAGCAGTTCTTC.

The chain is built from TRBV3-1 and TRBJ2-1, with TRBD2 identical over 9 bases. V dropped 11 bases and J dropped 9; count of bases not matched to a gene: 23. The length of the CDR3 is 17 residues. Germline CDR1 is LGHDT and CDR2 is YNNKEL (reference sequence). DNA for the CDR3: TGTGCCTCCAGCAAACAGGTAGCGGGGGCGCCTGGTAGTGAGCAGTTCTTC. It codes for CASSKQVAGAPGSEQFF.